This T cell receptor (beta chain) was captured in a study of tumor-infiltrating lymphocytes in localized non-small cell lung cancer. Repertoires were generated with immunoSEQ multiplex PCR, while TCRdb's copy carries only in-frame clones and drops some. This table holds about 10,000 clones, around 85% found once. In the case of this clone: The antigen remains unidentified.

Notes on the study in general: Immunotypes IM1 and IM2 had similar TCR-derived T-cell fractions. TCR sequencing covered a subset of patients with enough tissue. Different pieces of the same tissue went to different assays, confounding technical variation with intratumor heterogeneity.

There are 15 residues in the CDR3. Germline V lookup: CDR1 MGHRA, CDR2 YSYEKL. With V trimmed by 3 bases and J by 3 bases, 6 bases remained unmatched. This clonotype originated in a human donor with non-small cell lung cancer. This sequence joins TRBV4-1 and TRBJ1-2; 8 bases agree with TRBD1. The sequencing input was uninvolved lung tissue not adjacent to the tumor. DNA of the CDR3: TGCGCCAGCAGCCAGAGAGCAGGGGGCGACTATGGCTACACCTTC. Translated: CASSQRAGGDYGYTF.